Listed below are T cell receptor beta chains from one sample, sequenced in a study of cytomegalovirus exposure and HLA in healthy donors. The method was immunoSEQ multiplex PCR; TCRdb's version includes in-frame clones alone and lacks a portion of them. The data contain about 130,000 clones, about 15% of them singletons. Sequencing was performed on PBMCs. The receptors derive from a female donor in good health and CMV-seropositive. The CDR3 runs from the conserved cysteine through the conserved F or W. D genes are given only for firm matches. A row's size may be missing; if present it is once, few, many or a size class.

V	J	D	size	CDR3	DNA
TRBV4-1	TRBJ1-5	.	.	CASSQDGATFSNQPQHF	TGCGCCAGCAGCCAAGATGGCGCGACTTTCAGCAATCAGCCCCAGCATTTT
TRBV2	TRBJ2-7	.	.	CASRLTENYEQYF	TGTGCCAGCAGGCTGACAGAAAACTACGAGCAGTACTTC
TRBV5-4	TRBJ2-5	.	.	CASSRTGLYQETQYF	TGTGCCAGCAGCCGTACGGGTCTGTACCAAGAGACCCAGTACTTC
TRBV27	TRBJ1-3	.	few	CASSGHSSGNTIYF	TGTGCCAGCAGTGGGCATAGCTCTGGAAACACCATATATTTT
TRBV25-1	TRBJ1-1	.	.	CASSAQGGEAFF	TGTGCCAGCAGTGCCCAGGGAGGGGAAGCTTTCTTT
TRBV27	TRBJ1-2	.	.	CASSLNSGDPYGYTF	TGTGCCAGCAGTTTAAACTCGGGAGATCCCTATGGCTACACCTTC
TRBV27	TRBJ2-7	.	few	CASSPQGRTSYEQYF	TGTGCCAGCAGTCCCCAGGGGCGAACGTCCTACGAGCAGTACTTC
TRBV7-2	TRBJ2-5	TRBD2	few	CASSLASGRRPQYF	TGTGCCAGCAGCTTAGCTAGCGGGAGGAGGCCCCAGTACTTC
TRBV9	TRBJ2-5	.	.	CASSVDIGATQETQYF	TGTGCCAGCAGCGTAGATATTGGGGCAACCCAAGAGACCCAGTACTTC
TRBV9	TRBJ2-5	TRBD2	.	CASSVGASGSLQETQYF	TGTGCCAGCAGCGTAGGGGCTAGCGGGAGCCTCCAAGAGACCCAGTACTTC
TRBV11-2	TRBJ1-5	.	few	CASSLSQVQPQHF	TGTGCCAGCAGCTTATCACAGGTTCAGCCCCAGCATTTT
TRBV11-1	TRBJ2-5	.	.	CASSYGNSETQYF	TGTGCCAGCAGCTACGGTAATTCGGAGACCCAGTACTTC
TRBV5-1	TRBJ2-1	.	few	CASSFDRSYYNEQFF	TGCGCCAGCAGCTTTGACAGATCCTACTACAATGAGCAGTTCTTC
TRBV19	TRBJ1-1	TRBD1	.	CASSLQGSSTEAFF	TGTGCCAGTAGTTTACAGGGGTCTTCCACTGAAGCTTTCTTT
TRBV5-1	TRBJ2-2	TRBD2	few	CASSSPVRTSGSNTGELFF	TGCGCCAGCAGCTCGCCCGTGAGGACTAGCGGGAGTAATACCGGGGAGCTGTTTTTT
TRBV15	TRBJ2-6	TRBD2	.	CATSRGAGGFSNGANVLTF	TGTGCCACCAGCAGGGGAGCGGGGGGTTTTTCTAATGGGGCCAACGTCCTGACTTTC
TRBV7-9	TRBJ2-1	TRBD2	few	CASSSGTSGNNEQFF	TGTGCCAGCAGCTCCGGGACTAGCGGGAACAATGAGCAGTTCTTC
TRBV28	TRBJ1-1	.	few	CASSSEQGKNTEAFF	TGTGCCAGCAGTTCAGAGCAGGGGAAGAACACTGAAGCTTTCTTT
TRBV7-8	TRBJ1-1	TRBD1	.	CASSLATEGAVNTEAFF	TGTGCCAGCAGCTTAGCGACCGAGGGGGCGGTGAACACTGAAGCTTTCTTT
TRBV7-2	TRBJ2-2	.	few	CASSHMRAANTGELFF	TGTGCCAGCAGCCACATGAGGGCAGCGAACACCGGGGAGCTGTTTTTT
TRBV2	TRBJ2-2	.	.	CASRKNRDGELFF	TGTGCCAGCAGGAAGAACAGGGACGGGGAGCTGTTTTTT
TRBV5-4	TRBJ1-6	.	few	CASRTESHSPLHF	TGTGCCAGCAGAACAGAATCCCATTCACCCCTCCACTTT
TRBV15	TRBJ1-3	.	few	CATSRDPGVGNTIYF	TGTGCCACCAGCAGAGATCCAGGGGTCGGAAACACCATATATTTT
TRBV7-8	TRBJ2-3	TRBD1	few	CASSLEGAVPDTQYF	TGTGCCAGCAGCTTAGAGGGGGCGGTCCCAGATACGCAGTATTTT
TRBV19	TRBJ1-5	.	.	CASTVTGYSNQPQHF	TGTGCCAGTACCGTTACGGGTTATAGCAATCAGCCCCAGCATTTT
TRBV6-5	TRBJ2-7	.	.	CASSPPGFPYEQYF	TGTGCCAGCAGTCCCCCGGGTTTTCCCTACGAGCAGTACTTC
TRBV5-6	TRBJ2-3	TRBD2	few	CASTIGEGTQYF	TGTGCCAGCACCATCGGGGAGGGGACGCAGTATTTT
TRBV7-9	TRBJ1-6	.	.	CASSPDVYSGGSPLHF	TGTGCCAGCAGCCCCGACGTTTACTCCGGGGGTTCACCCCTCCACTTT
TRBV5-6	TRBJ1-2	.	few	CASRYRRGADYTF	TGTGCCAGCAGGTATCGCAGGGGAGCGGACTACACCTTC
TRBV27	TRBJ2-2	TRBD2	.	CASSSRFERLAGVKNTGELFF	TGTGCCAGCAGTTCCCGGTTCGAACGACTAGCGGGAGTTAAGAACACCGGGGAGCTGTTTTTT
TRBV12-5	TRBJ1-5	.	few	CASSRGGSNQPQHF	TGTGCTAGTAGCCGGGGAGGAAGCAATCAGCCCCAGCATTTT
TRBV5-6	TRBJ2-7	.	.	CASSFGGGGEQYF	TGTGCCAGCAGCTTCGGGGGAGGGGGCGAGCAGTACTTC
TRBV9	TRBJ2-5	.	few	CASSVGGRETQYF	TGTGCCAGCAGCGTTGGGGGCCGAGAGACCCAGTACTTC
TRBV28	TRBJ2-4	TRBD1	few	CASRKQGADIQYF	TGTGCCAGCAGAAAACAGGGGGCGGACATTCAGTACTTC
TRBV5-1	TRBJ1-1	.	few	CASSYGQSNTEAFF	TGCGCCAGCAGCTATGGACAGTCAAACACTGAAGCTTTCTTT
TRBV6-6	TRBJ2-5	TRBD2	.	CASSSGLAGGQETQYF	TGTGCCAGCAGTTCGGGACTAGCGGGAGGTCAAGAGACCCAGTACTTC
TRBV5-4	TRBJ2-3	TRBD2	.	CASSPIAGSTDTQYF	TGTGCCAGCAGCCCTATAGCGGGGAGCACAGATACGCAGTATTTT
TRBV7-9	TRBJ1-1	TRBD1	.	CASSWAGTGGELAFF	TGTGCCAGCAGCTGGGCCGGGACAGGGGGCGAGTTGGCTTTCTTT
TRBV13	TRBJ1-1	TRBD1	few	CASSLERDSSTTKAFF	TGTGCCAGCAGCTTAGAAAGGGACAGTTCCACGACGAAAGCTTTCTTT
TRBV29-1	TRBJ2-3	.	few	CSVGGDTDTQYF	TGCAGCGTTGGGGGGGACACAGATACGCAGTATTTT
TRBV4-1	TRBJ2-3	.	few	CASSQAPGTSTDTQYF	TGCGCCAGCAGCCAAGCCCCCGGGACTAGCACAGATACGCAGTATTTT
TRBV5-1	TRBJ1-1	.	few	CASSLDPQGPGTEAFF	TGCGCCAGCAGCTTGGATCCTCAGGGGCCGGGCACTGAAGCTTTCTTT
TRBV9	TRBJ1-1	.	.	CASSVGRGSFTEAFF	TGTGCCAGCAGCGTAGGAAGGGGGTCCTTTACTGAAGCTTTCTTT
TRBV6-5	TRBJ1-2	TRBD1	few	CASTKKSGGGYGYTF	TGTGCCAGCACCAAAAAGTCAGGGGGCGGCTATGGCTACACCTTC
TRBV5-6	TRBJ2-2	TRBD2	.	CASSLMTSGVNTGELFF	TGTGCCAGCAGCTTGATGACTAGCGGGGTTAACACCGGGGAGCTGTTTTTT